Following are 8 T cell receptor beta chains from one sample sequenced in a study of long-term antiretroviral therapy in people with HIV. Running of the v3.0 immunoSEQ assay took place at survey level. Assay used: immunoSEQ multiplex PCR; TCRdb lists only in-frame clones, some missing. The data show around 32,000 clones, approximately 90% seen once. Material: unsorted PBMCs, obtained 3.2 years before starting antiretroviral therapy. Source of these receptors: a man aged 45 to 65 with HIV.

V usage is TRBV9 and J usage is TRBJ2-7; D call uncertain. V dropped 4 bases and J dropped 2 bases, with 13 bases sitting between them. CDR1 is SGDLS and CDR2 is YYNGEE in the germline V gene. The CDR3 is made up of 14 amino acids. The CDR3 loop reads CASSPRVSPYEQYF. In DNA, the CDR3 is TGTGCCAGCAGCCCCCGGGTATCCCCCTACGAGCAGTACTTC.

V usage is TRBV10-1 and J usage is TRBJ2-1; 7 bases are a match to TRBD1. Per the germline V gene, CDR1 is WNHNN and CDR2 is SYGVQD (reference sequence). The CDR3 covers 14 residues. Trimming cost V 6 bases and J 5 bases; bases outside gene matches: 7. The CDR3 spells CASSQTGTDNEQFF. As DNA, the CDR3 is TGCGCCAGCAGCCAAACCGGGACAGACAATGAGCAGTTCTTC.

The chain has TRBV15 and TRBJ2-3, with D perhaps matching TRBD1 or TRBD2 (5 bases each). This CDR3 spans 13 amino acids. Trimming took 5 bases from V and 5 from J, leaving 11 bases between them. The germline V gene encodes CDR1 LNHNV and CDR2 YYDKDF (reference sequence). Here the CDR3 DNA reads TGTGCCACCAGCGGCCAGAGGGGAGATACGCAGTATTTT. Residues: CATSGQRGDTQYF.

This sequence joins TRBV6-1 and TRBJ1-4; D is unclear. Germline V gene sequence: CDR1 MNHNS, CDR2 SASEGT. V lost 1 base and J lost 8, with 11 bases in between. CDR3 size: 14 residues. CDR3 in amino acids: CASSEVPVGEKLFF. In DNA, the CDR3 is TGTGCCAGCAGTGAAGTCCCGGTTGGGGAAAAACTGTTTTTT.

This rearrangement joins TRBV27 to TRBJ1-2, with TRBD1 matching 8 bases. The CDR3 runs to 15 residues. Germline V gene sequence: CDR1 MNHEY, CDR2 SMNVEV (reference sequence). The trim removed 0 bases at V and 7 bases at J, leaving 7 bases unmatched. The CDR3, as DNA: TGTGCCAGCAGTTTATCTTCCGGACAGGGTGTTGGCTACACCTTC. Translation: CASSLSSGQGVGYTF.

This CDR3 is CASSKGGVDPYEQYF. For the CDR3, the DNA is TGTGCCAGCAGCAAGGGCGGGGTTGACCCCTACGAGCAGTACTTC. The chain combines TRBV5-5 with TRBJ2-7; D possibly corresponds to TRBD2 (6 bases). The CDR3 runs 15 residues. Per the germline V gene, CDR1 is SGHKS and CDR2 is YYEKEE (reference sequence). V gave up 4 bases and J gave up 2 bases, with 16 bases separating them.

J is TRBJ2-7 and V is TRBV5-8; D gene uncertain. V was cut by 2 bases and J by 2 bases, with 5 bases left in between. The CDR3 consists of 12 residues. The germline V gene has CDR1 SGHTS and CDR2 YDEGEE. Written as DNA, the CDR3 is TGTGCCAGCAGCTTAACCGCCTACGAGCAGTACTTC. It encodes CASSLTAYEQYF.

The gene calls are TRBV5-1 and TRBJ1-5, with D uncertain. This CDR3 contains 15 residues. The ends were cut back, 0 bases at V and 5 bases at J, with 12 bases in the middle. The germline gives CDR1 SGHRS, CDR2 YFSETQ. In DNA form, the CDR3 reads TGCGCCAGCAGCTTGGAAGGTTCACCCTATCAGCCCCAGCATTTT. Protein product: CASSLEGSPYQPQHF.